Listed here is a single T cell receptor beta chain. This entry comes from a study of blood T cell repertoires in COVID-19. V was trimmed by 8 bases and J by 3 bases, leaving 17 bases between them. Germline loops: CDR1 MNHEY, CDR2 SVGAGI. The CDR3 extends over 14 amino acids. Produced via immunoSEQ multiplex PCR; TCRdb's table is partial and in-frame only. There are under 250,000 clones in the sample; over 75% occur only once, and 4% to 6% lies in the top ten. The chain joins TRBV6-5 to TRBJ2-7; D is perhaps TRBD1 (5 bases). Sequencing input: peripheral blood. The receptor was isolated from a woman aged 40-49 years with acute or convalescent COVID-19. CDR3 loop: CASGREQDIYEQYV. CDR3 DNA sequence: TGTGCCAGCGGCAGGGAACAGGACATCTACGAGCAGTACGTC.